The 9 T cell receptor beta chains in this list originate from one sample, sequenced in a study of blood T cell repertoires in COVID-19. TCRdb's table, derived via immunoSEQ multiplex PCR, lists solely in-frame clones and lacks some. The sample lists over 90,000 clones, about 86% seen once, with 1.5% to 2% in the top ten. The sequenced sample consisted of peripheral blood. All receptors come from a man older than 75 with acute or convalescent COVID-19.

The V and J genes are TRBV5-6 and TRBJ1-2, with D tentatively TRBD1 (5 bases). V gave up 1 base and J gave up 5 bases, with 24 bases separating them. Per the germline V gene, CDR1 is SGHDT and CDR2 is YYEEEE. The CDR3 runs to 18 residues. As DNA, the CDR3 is TGTGCCAGCAGCTTGAGAAGGGTAGGGGCCGGTCTGAAGTATGGCTACACCTTC. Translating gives CASSLRRVGAGLKYGYTF. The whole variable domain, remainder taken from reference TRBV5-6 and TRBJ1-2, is DAGVTQSPTHLIKTRGQQVTLRCSPKSGHDTVSWYQQALGQGPQFIFQYYEEEERQRGNFPDRFSGHQFPNYSSELNVNALLLGDSALYLCASSLRRVGAGLKYGYTFGSGTRLTVV.

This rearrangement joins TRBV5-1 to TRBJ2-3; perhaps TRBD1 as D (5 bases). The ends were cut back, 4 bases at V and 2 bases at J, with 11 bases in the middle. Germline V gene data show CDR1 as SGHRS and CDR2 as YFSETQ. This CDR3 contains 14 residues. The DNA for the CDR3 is TGCGCCAGCAGCCCAGGACATGACACAGATACGCAGTATTTT. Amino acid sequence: CASSPGHDTDTQYF.

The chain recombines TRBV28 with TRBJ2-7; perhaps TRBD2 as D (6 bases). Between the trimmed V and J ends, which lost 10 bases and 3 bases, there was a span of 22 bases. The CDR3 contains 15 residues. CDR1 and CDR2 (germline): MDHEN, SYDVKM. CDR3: CATAGPLSWDYEQYF. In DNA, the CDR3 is TGTGCCACCGCGGGACCCTTGAGTTGGGACTACGAGCAGTACTTC. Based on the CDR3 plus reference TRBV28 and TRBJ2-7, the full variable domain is DVKVTQSSRYLVKRTGEKVFLECVQDMDHENMFWYRQDPGLGLRLIYFSYDVKMKEKGDIPEGYSVSREKKERFSLILESASTNQTSMYLCATAGPLSWDYEQYFGPGTRLTVT.

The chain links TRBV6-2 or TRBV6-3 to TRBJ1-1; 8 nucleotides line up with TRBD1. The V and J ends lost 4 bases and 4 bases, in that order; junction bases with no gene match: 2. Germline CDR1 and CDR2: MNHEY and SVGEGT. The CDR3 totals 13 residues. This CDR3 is CASSSGGGTEAFF. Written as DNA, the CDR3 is TGTGCCAGCAGTTCAGGGGGCGGCACTGAAGCTTTCTTT.

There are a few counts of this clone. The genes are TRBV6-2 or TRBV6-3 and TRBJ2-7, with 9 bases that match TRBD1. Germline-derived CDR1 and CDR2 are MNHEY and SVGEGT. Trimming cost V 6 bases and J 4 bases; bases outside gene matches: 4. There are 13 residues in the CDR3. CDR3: CASSGQGWYEQYF. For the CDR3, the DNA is TGTGCCAGCAGCGGACAGGGGTGGTACGAGCAGTACTTC.

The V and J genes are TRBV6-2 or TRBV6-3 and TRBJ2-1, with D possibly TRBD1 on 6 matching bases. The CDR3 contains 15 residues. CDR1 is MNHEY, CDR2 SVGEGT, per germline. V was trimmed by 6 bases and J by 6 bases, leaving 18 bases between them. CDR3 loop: CASSLRDTYINEQFF. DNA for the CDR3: TGTGCCAGCAGCCTTCGGGACACCTATATCAATGAGCAGTTCTTC.

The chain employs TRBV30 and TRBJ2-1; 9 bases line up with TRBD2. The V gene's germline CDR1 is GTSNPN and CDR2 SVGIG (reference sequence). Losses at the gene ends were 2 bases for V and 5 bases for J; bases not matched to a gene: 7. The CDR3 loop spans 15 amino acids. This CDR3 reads CAWSTGLAGNNEQFF. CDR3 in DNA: TGTGCCTGGAGTACTGGGCTAGCGGGAAACAATGAGCAGTTCTTC.

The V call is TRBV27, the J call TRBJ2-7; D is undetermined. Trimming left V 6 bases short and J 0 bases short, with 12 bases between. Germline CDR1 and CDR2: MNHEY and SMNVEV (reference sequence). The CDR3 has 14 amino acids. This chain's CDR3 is CASRPGPLSYEQYF. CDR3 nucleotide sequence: TGTGCCAGCAGACCAGGCCCCCTCTCCTACGAGCAGTACTTC.

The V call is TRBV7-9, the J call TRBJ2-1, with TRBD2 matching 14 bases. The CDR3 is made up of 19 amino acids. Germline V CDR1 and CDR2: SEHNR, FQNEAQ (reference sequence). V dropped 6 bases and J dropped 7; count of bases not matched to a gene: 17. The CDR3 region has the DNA TGTGCCAGCAGTTCCGGGACTAGCGGGAGCTGGGGTTGGGGAAATGAGCAGTTCTTC. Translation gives CASSSGTSGSWGWGNEQFF.